This is a list of T cell receptor beta chains from one sample in a study of T cell changes during pregnancy in multiple sclerosis. Generated by immunoSEQ multiplex PCR, the TCRdb table keeps only in-frame clones and is missing some. Here the sample spans over 55,000 clones, about 89% being singletons. The specimen was peripheral blood, collected in the first trimester of pregnancy. The origin of the receptors is a female donor with multiple sclerosis, enrolled in a pregnancy study. Each CDR3 is given with its conserved first and last residue. A D gene is named only where the DNA matches it firmly. Some rows mark clone size as missing; the rest say once, few, many or name a class of expanded clone.

>TRBV19|.|.|TRBJ1-2
TGTGCCAGTAGTATAGAGGCGGGTACTAACTATGGCTACACCTTC
CASSIEAGTNYGYTF
>TRBV6-5|.|.|TRBJ1-2
TGTGCCAGCAGTTACTCCGCTCGAGCTCCCTATGGCTACACCTTC
CASSYSARAPYGYTF
>TRBV5-8|.|.|TRBJ2-2
TGTGCCAGCAGTCAACCGGGGGTGCTGACCGGGGAGCTGTTTTTT
CASSQPGVLTGELFF
>TRBV7-8|.|.|TRBJ2-7
TGTGCCAGCAGCTTGGAGTTTAGGCTAGCCGGATCCTACGAGCAGTACTTC
CASSLEFRLAGSYEQYF
>TRBV27|TRBD1|.|TRBJ2-2
TGTGCCAGCAGTACAGGGACAGGAACTTTTACCGGGGAGCTGTTTTTT
CASSTGTGTFTGELFF
>TRBV5-1|TRBD2|.|TRBJ2-7
TGCGCCAGCAGTTCGGGGGGGGCTATCTGGTACGAGCAGTACTTC
CASSSGGAIWYEQYF
>TRBV4-3|TRBD1|.|TRBJ1-1
TGCGCCAGCAGCCCAAGACAGGGGGCTGAAGCTTTCTTT
CASSPRQGAEAFF
>TRBV4-1|.|.|TRBJ2-7
TGCGCCAGCAGCCAAGATCGTTCAGGGGCCTACGAGCAGTACTTC
CASSQDRSGAYEQYF
>TRBV7-8|.|.|TRBJ1-6
TGTGCCAGCAGCTTAGCGCAAGGACAGACTAATTCACCCCTCCACTTT
CASSLAQGQTNSPLHF
>TRBV30|TRBD1|.|TRBJ1-4
TGTGCCTGGAGTGTAAGCGGGACAGGGTTCGAAAAACTGTTTTTT
CAWSVSGTGFEKLFF
>TRBV5-4|.|.|TRBJ1-6
TGTGCCAGCAGCTGGAAGCTCGGGGGGAGCTCCTATAATTCACCCCTCCACTTT
CASSWKLGGSSYNSPLHF
>TRBV6-5|.|.|TRBJ1-1
TGTGCCAGCAGTACGACAGGCGGCACTGAAGCTTTCTTT
CASSTTGGTEAFF
>TRBV7-9|.|.|TRBJ1-2
TGTGCCAGCAGCTTAGTGGGGGCTGGCTATGGCTACACCTTC
CASSLVGAGYGYTF
>TRBV7-9|TRBD1|.|TRBJ2-7
TGTGCCAGCAGCTTATCTGGGGCAGGGGGTGAGCAGTACTTC
CASSLSGAGGEQYF
>TRBV6-1|TRBD2|.|TRBJ2-1
TGTGCCAGCAGTGAATTGGGAGGGGGAGCGGGAGGAGGAGATGAGCAGTTCTTC
CASSELGGGAGGGDEQFF
>TRBV2|.|.|TRBJ2-7
TGTGCCAGCAGTGACTGGACTGATACCTACGAGCAGTACTTC
CASSDWTDTYEQYF
>TRBV19|TRBD1|.|TRBJ1-5
TGTGCCAGTAGTCCCCAACGACAGGGGCCTAGCAATCAGCCCCAGCATTTT
CASSPQRQGPSNQPQHF
>TRBV6-5|.|.|TRBJ2-7
TGTGCCAGCAGTTACAGCCGGGACTCCTACGAGCAGTACTTC
CASSYSRDSYEQYF
>TRBV10-3|.|.|TRBJ1-1
TGTGCCATCAGTGCCTCAGAAATTGCAGGGGAACGCACTGAAGCTTTCTTT
CAISASEIAGERTEAFF
>TRBV5-1|.|.|TRBJ2-2
TGCGCCAGCAGCAGAACAGGGACCACCGGGGAGCTGTTTTTT
CASSRTGTTGELFF
>TRBV9|TRBD1|.|TRBJ1-2
TGTGCCAGCAGCGCACGCTTCTTTGGCGGACAGGGAGACTATGGCTACACCTTC
CASSARFFGGQGDYGYTF
>TRBV4-3|.|.|TRBJ1-3
TGCGCCAGCAGCCAAGATTCATTTCCTGGAAACACCATATATTTT
CASSQDSFPGNTIYF
>TRBV5-1|.|.|TRBJ1-4
TGCGCCAGCAGCCCCCGGGGATCGACGGATGAAAAACTGTTTTTT
CASSPRGSTDEKLFF
>TRBV15|TRBD1|few|TRBJ1-2
TGTGCCACCAGCCCCAGAACGACAGGACAGGGGGCCGCTGGCTACACCTTC
CATSPRTTGQGAAGYTF
>TRBV6-1|.|.|TRBJ2-5
TGTGCCAGCAGTGATTTCTGGGGAGAGGGATCACAAGAGACCCAGTACTTC
CASSDFWGEGSQETQYF
>TRBV6-5|.|.|TRBJ1-5
TGTGCCAGCAGTCTCAGGGTTGGAAGCAATCAGCCCCAGCATTTT
CASSLRVGSNQPQHF
>TRBV6-5|.|.|TRBJ2-2
TGTGCCACCCTCGGAAGCGGGAACACCGGGGAGCTGTTTTTT
CATLGSGNTGELFF
>TRBV30|.|.|TRBJ1-1
TGTGCCTGGAGTGTAACGGTGGCAGGAGCTTTCTTT
CAWSVTVAGAFF
>TRBV19|.|.|TRBJ1-2
TGTGCCAGTACCCGAGTGGAGGCGACCTATGGCTACACCTTC
CASTRVEATYGYTF